The 4 T cell receptor beta chains given below trace back to one sample, sequenced in a study of T cell responses to AZD1222 COVID-19 vaccine (dated by TCRdb to the early 2020s). The sample's time point, from its label and the paper: baseline before first vaccination. The library was made by the immunoSEQ multiplex PCR assay. TCRdb re-hosts the immuneACCESS table, in-frame sequences only. Its copies lack some clones; in the studies checked, an unresolved V gene accounts for under half of them, and the cause for the rest is not known. Across this sample there are 75,000 to 100,000 clones, with around nine tenths seen only once. The ten top clones hold approximately 2.8% of the sample. Sequenced here: peripheral blood, sampled on day 0 of AZD1222 vaccination. All receptors come from an adult in good health.

J is TRBJ2-7 and V is TRBV30; 9 bases are a match to TRBD1. Germline values: CDR1 GTSNPN, CDR2 SVGIG (reference sequence). The CDR3 contains 17 residues. V was pared by 4 bases and J by 0 bases, with 13 bases of the junction left unmatched. CDR3 amino acids: CAWTSFAGTGSSYEQYF. The CDR3 coding sequence is TGTGCCTGGACTTCCTTCGCAGGGACAGGGAGCTCCTACGAGCAGTACTTC.

The chain joins TRBV5-1 to TRBJ1-4; D is perhaps TRBD1 (5 bases). Germline values: CDR1 SGHRS, CDR2 YFSETQ. This CDR3 has 16 residues. The germline V and J ends were trimmed by 4 bases and 5 bases, with 18 bases remaining between them. This CDR3 reads CASSPTGTALNEKLFF. As DNA, the CDR3 is TGCGCCAGCAGCCCAACTGGGACGGCTTTAAATGAAAAACTGTTTTTT.

This clone was seen more than once but under ten times. The genes are TRBV2 and TRBJ1-1, with 8 bases fitting TRBD1. The CDR3 has 13 amino acids. Per germline, CDR1 SNHLY and CDR2 FYNNEI. Unmatched junction bases numbered 4, after V lost 4 bases and J lost 6 bases. The CDR3, as DNA: TGTGCCAGCAGTGCGGACAGGGTTGCTGAAGCTTTCTTT. Translated, it gives CASSADRVAEAFF.

This clone was counted only a few times. The chain recombines TRBV7-8 with TRBJ2-2; D might be TRBD1 (6 bases). Trimming cost V 1 base and J 10 bases, with 16 bases left between them. Germline CDR1 and CDR2: SGHVS and FQNEAQ. The CDR3 consists of 15 residues. The CDR3 DNA sequence: TGTGCCAGCAGCTTAGGGAAAGGGGGTGGGATGGAGCTGTTTTTT. Encoded protein: CASSLGKGGGMELFF.